Listed below are T cell receptor beta chains from one sample, sequenced in a study of shared clonotypes between healthy human individuals. Only in-frame clones appear in the TCRdb table, and some are missing; sequencing was by immunoSEQ multiplex PCR. The sample contains millions of clones, more than 80% of which appear only once. Sequencing was performed on naive CD4+ T cells sorted from blood. Every receptor here comes from a young man in good health. CDR3s include the opening cysteine and the closing phenylalanine or tryptophan. A D gene is named only where the DNA matches it firmly. Not all rows give a size; the values are once, few, many and, for expanded clones, a class.

d_gene: TRBD1; j_gene: TRBJ1-2; abundance: .; v_gene: TRBV27; CDR3nt: TGTGCCAGCAACCGGGACAGGGGCACGACTAACTATGGCTACACCTTC; CDR3aa: CASNRDRGTTNYGYTF
d_gene: .; j_gene: TRBJ2-2; abundance: .; v_gene: TRBV27; CDR3nt: TGTGCCAGCAGTTCGTGGGGGGCCGGCACCGGGGAGCTGTTTTTT; CDR3aa: CASSSWGAGTGELFF
d_gene: .; j_gene: TRBJ2-4; abundance: .; v_gene: TRBV5-4; CDR3nt: TGTGCCAGCAGCTTCGAGACAGTTCAGTACTTC; CDR3aa: CASSFETVQYF
d_gene: .; j_gene: TRBJ2-1; abundance: .; v_gene: TRBV7-2; CDR3nt: TGTGCCAGCAGCTTAGGCGGGAATGAGCGTAAGCGGCAGTTCTTC; CDR3aa: CASSLGGNERKRQFF
d_gene: .; j_gene: TRBJ1-1; abundance: .; v_gene: TRBV9; CDR3nt: TGTGCCAGCAGCGTAGAGGGATTAACGAACACTGAAGCTTTCTTT; CDR3aa: CASSVEGLTNTEAFF
d_gene: .; j_gene: TRBJ2-1; abundance: .; v_gene: TRBV5-1; CDR3nt: TGCGCCAGCAGTTGGTTATCGGGCAATGAGCAGTTCTTC; CDR3aa: CASSWLSGNEQFF
d_gene: .; j_gene: TRBJ1-2; abundance: .; v_gene: TRBV30; CDR3nt: TGTGCCTGGAGTGTAGGGCCCGGGGCTAACTATGGCTACACCTTC; CDR3aa: CAWSVGPGANYGYTF
d_gene: .; j_gene: TRBJ1-5; abundance: .; v_gene: TRBV19; CDR3nt: TGTGCCAGTAGGACTCTGGGGTCTAGCAATCAGCCCCAGCATTTT; CDR3aa: CASRTLGSSNQPQHF
d_gene: .; j_gene: TRBJ1-5; abundance: .; v_gene: TRBV5-3; CDR3nt: TGTGCCAGTTCCCCTCGCAGACAGCCCCAGCATTTT; CDR3aa: CASSPRRQPQHF
d_gene: TRBD2; j_gene: TRBJ2-3; abundance: once; v_gene: TRBV6-6; CDR3nt: TGTGCCAGCAATCGACTAGCGGGGGGGAACACAGATACGCAGTATTTT; CDR3aa: CASNRLAGGNTDTQYF
d_gene: .; j_gene: TRBJ2-7; abundance: .; v_gene: TRBV1; CDR3nt: TGCACCAGCAGCCAGACGACTAGCGGTCTCTCCTACGAGCAGTACTTC; CDR3aa: CTSSQTTSGLSYEQYF
d_gene: TRBD2; j_gene: TRBJ2-5; abundance: once; v_gene: TRBV28; CDR3nt: TGTGCCAGCAGTACGCCGAGACTAGCGGAAGAGACCCAGTACTTC; CDR3aa: CASSTPRLAEETQYF
d_gene: .; j_gene: TRBJ2-3; abundance: .; v_gene: TRBV29-1; CDR3nt: TGCGCCGGTTCTGGGGGCGTTATCGGCACAGATACGCAGTATTTT; CDR3aa: CAGSGGVIGTDTQYF
d_gene: .; j_gene: TRBJ1-4; abundance: .; v_gene: TRBV7-9; CDR3nt: TGTGCCAGCAGCGGGATGGGTGCAACTAATGAAAAACTGTTTTTT; CDR3aa: CASSGMGATNEKLFF
d_gene: TRBD1; j_gene: TRBJ1-1; abundance: once; v_gene: TRBV19; CDR3nt: TGTGCCAGTAGTGGGAGGACAGGGAAAGACACTGAAGCTTTCTTT; CDR3aa: CASSGRTGKDTEAFF
d_gene: .; j_gene: TRBJ1-6; abundance: once; v_gene: TRBV6-6; CDR3nt: TGTGCCAGCAGTAACCGGGACCTCGGGGATTCACCCCTCCACTTT; CDR3aa: CASSNRDLGDSPLHF
d_gene: .; j_gene: TRBJ2-4; abundance: .; v_gene: TRBV7-9; CDR3nt: TGTGCCAGCAGCCCTTCTTGGAGCGGGTACCAAAACATTCAGTACTTC; CDR3aa: CASSPSWSGYQNIQYF
d_gene: .; j_gene: TRBJ2-7; abundance: .; v_gene: TRBV21-1; CDR3nt: TGTGCCAGCAGCCCCCGAGGGGGGTCCAGAACTAAAGCGGGTAAGGCCTACGAGCAGTACTTC; CDR3aa: CASSPRGGSRTKAGKAYEQYF
d_gene: .; j_gene: TRBJ1-5; abundance: .; v_gene: TRBV11-3; CDR3nt: TGTGCCAGCAGCTTAGAGGCAACAGGACATCAGCCCCAGCATTTT; CDR3aa: CASSLEATGHQPQHF
d_gene: .; j_gene: TRBJ2-3; abundance: .; v_gene: TRBV28; CDR3nt: TGTGCCAGCAGTTTCCGAGATACGCAGTATTTT; CDR3aa: CASSFRDTQYF
d_gene: TRBD1; j_gene: TRBJ2-3; abundance: .; v_gene: TRBV25-1; CDR3nt: TGTGCCAGCACAAGACAGGGAGGCACAGATACGCAGTATTTT; CDR3aa: CASTRQGGTDTQYF
d_gene: .; j_gene: TRBJ1-1; abundance: .; v_gene: TRBV7-9; CDR3nt: TGTGCCAGCAGCTCGAACCCCGGGGGGATCATGAACACTGAAGCTTTCTTT; CDR3aa: CASSSNPGGIMNTEAFF
d_gene: TRBD1; j_gene: TRBJ1-1; abundance: few; v_gene: TRBV2; CDR3nt: TGTGCCAGCAGTGAAGCGATCTGGGACAGGCCTTGGGGGAACACTGAAGCTTTCTTT; CDR3aa: CASSEAIWDRPWGNTEAFF
d_gene: .; j_gene: TRBJ2-4; abundance: .; v_gene: TRBV6-5; CDR3nt: TGTGCCAGCAGTTACTTGGGTCTCCTGGCCAAAAACATTCAGTACTTC; CDR3aa: CASSYLGLLAKNIQYF
d_gene: .; j_gene: TRBJ2-7; abundance: .; v_gene: TRBV7-8; CDR3nt: TGTGCCAGCAGCCCGCGGACTTCCTACGAGCAGTACTTC; CDR3aa: CASSPRTSYEQYF
d_gene: .; j_gene: TRBJ2-7; abundance: .; v_gene: TRBV11-2; CDR3nt: TGTGCCAGCAACCCTATAACGGGGGCGCGGGGAAGAAGTAGCTTC; CDR3aa: CASNPITGARGRSSF
d_gene: .; j_gene: TRBJ2-7; abundance: .; v_gene: TRBV18; CDR3nt: TGTGCCAGCTCACGAACTGACAGCTACGAGCAGTACTTC; CDR3aa: CASSRTDSYEQYF
d_gene: .; j_gene: TRBJ1-1; abundance: .; v_gene: TRBV10-3; CDR3nt: TGTGCCATCAGTGAGTCGCAGGTACTGAACACTGAAGCTTTCTTT; CDR3aa: CAISESQVLNTEAFF
d_gene: TRBD1; j_gene: TRBJ1-5; abundance: .; v_gene: TRBV19; CDR3nt: TGTGCCAGTACCTCGACAGGGGAGGGGAGCAATCAGCCCCAGCATTTT; CDR3aa: CASTSTGEGSNQPQHF
d_gene: .; j_gene: TRBJ1-2; abundance: .; v_gene: TRBV6-1; CDR3nt: TGTGCCAGCAGTGGAAGGGGGACCCTTGAGGGCTACACCTTC; CDR3aa: CASSGRGTLEGYTF
d_gene: .; j_gene: TRBJ2-2; abundance: .; v_gene: TRBV30; CDR3nt: TGTGCCTGGAAGGGGCAGGGAAACACCGGGGAGCTGTTTTTT; CDR3aa: CAWKGQGNTGELFF
d_gene: .; j_gene: TRBJ1-5; abundance: .; v_gene: TRBV7-9; CDR3nt: TGTGCCAGCAGCTTGGAGGGAGAACCTCAGCCCCAGCATTTT; CDR3aa: CASSLEGEPQPQHF
d_gene: TRBD1; j_gene: TRBJ1-2; abundance: .; v_gene: TRBV6-6; CDR3nt: TGTGCCAGCAGTGATACAGGGGTTTATGGCTACACCTTC; CDR3aa: CASSDTGVYGYTF
d_gene: .; j_gene: TRBJ1-2; abundance: .; v_gene: TRBV7-2; CDR3nt: TGTGCCAGCAGCCCCACCGGGAACAGCGGCTACACCTTC; CDR3aa: CASSPTGNSGYTF
d_gene: TRBD2; j_gene: TRBJ2-7; abundance: .; v_gene: TRBV7-2; CDR3nt: TGTGCCAGCAGCTTAGCGCGCAGGCGGGGGTCGGACGAGCAGTACTTC; CDR3aa: CASSLARRRGSDEQYF
d_gene: .; j_gene: TRBJ1-1; abundance: .; v_gene: TRBV2; CDR3nt: TGTGCCAGCAGTGAAGGGGCGACTACTGGATTGAACACTGAAGCTTTCTTT; CDR3aa: CASSEGATTGLNTEAFF
d_gene: TRBD1; j_gene: TRBJ2-7; abundance: .; v_gene: TRBV19; CDR3nt: TGTGCCAGTAGAAAGAGGGACAGCTACGAGCAGTACTTC; CDR3aa: CASRKRDSYEQYF
d_gene: .; j_gene: TRBJ2-1; abundance: .; v_gene: TRBV7-2; CDR3nt: TGTGCCAGCAGCTTAGCGGGTACTACCAATGAGCAGTTCTTC; CDR3aa: CASSLAGTTNEQFF
d_gene: .; j_gene: TRBJ2-7; abundance: .; v_gene: TRBV25-1; CDR3nt: TGTGCCAGCAGTGAATCCGGGTGGGAGCAAGGGGAGCAGTACTTC; CDR3aa: CASSESGWEQGEQYF
d_gene: TRBD2; j_gene: TRBJ2-1; abundance: .; v_gene: TRBV5-1; CDR3nt: TGCGCCAGCAGCTTAGGACTAGCGGGAGGGGCCCATGAGCAGTTCTTC; CDR3aa: CASSLGLAGGAHEQFF
d_gene: .; j_gene: TRBJ1-2; abundance: .; v_gene: TRBV7-2; CDR3nt: TGTGCCAGCAGCCCTCGGGACGGAAACTATGGCTACACCTTC; CDR3aa: CASSPRDGNYGYTF
d_gene: .; j_gene: TRBJ1-3; abundance: .; v_gene: TRBV6-1; CDR3nt: TGTGCCAGCAGCTTGCAGGGTAAAGGAAACACCATATATTTT; CDR3aa: CASSLQGKGNTIYF
d_gene: TRBD1; j_gene: TRBJ2-3; abundance: once; v_gene: TRBV18; CDR3nt: TGTGCCAGCTCACCGGGACAGACTTCCCTCGCGGCGGATACGCAGTATTTT; CDR3aa: CASSPGQTSLAADTQYF
d_gene: .; j_gene: TRBJ1-4; abundance: .; v_gene: TRBV7-9; CDR3nt: TGTGCCAGCAGCTTAGCAGGGGGAGGCGAAAAACTGTTTTTT; CDR3aa: CASSLAGGGEKLFF
d_gene: TRBD2; j_gene: TRBJ2-1; abundance: .; v_gene: TRBV5-6; CDR3nt: TGTGCCAGCAGCTTCGGAGCGGGGGCGTTAAATGAGCAGTTCTTC; CDR3aa: CASSFGAGALNEQFF
d_gene: .; j_gene: TRBJ1-1; abundance: .; v_gene: TRBV10-3; CDR3nt: TGTGCCATCAGTAAACAGGTGAACACTGAAGCTTTCTTT; CDR3aa: CAISKQVNTEAFF
d_gene: .; j_gene: TRBJ1-1; abundance: .; v_gene: TRBV2; CDR3nt: TGTGCCAGCAGTGTGGAGAGTGAAGCTTTCTTT; CDR3aa: CASSVESEAFF